Below are 7 T cell receptor beta chains sequenced from a single sample in a study of cytomegalovirus exposure and HLA in healthy donors. Some clones are missing from TCRdb's copy, which holds only in-frame ones; the method was immunoSEQ multiplex PCR. The sample holds 200,000 or so clones; 88% are singletons and the top ten take 2.9%. Specimen: PBMCs. The origin of the receptors is a woman under 30 in good health and CMV-seronegative.

The chain is built from TRBV7-8 and TRBJ1-2; D is uncertain. Trimming stripped 1 base from V and 8 bases from J, with 8 bases between. This CDR3 is built from 12 residues. CDR1 SGHVS and CDR2 FQNEAQ come from the germline V gene. The DNA for the CDR3 is TGTGCCAGCAGCTTAGGTACGGGAGGCTACACCTTC. Its translation is CASSLGTGGYTF.

This rearrangement joins TRBV27 to TRBJ2-7; D remains unclear. Trimming removed 4 bases at V and 0 bases at J, with 7 bases between. Germline lookup yields CDR1 MNHEY and CDR2 SMNVEV (reference sequence). The CDR3 has 13 amino acids. The CDR3 sequence is CASSSSRSYEQYF. CDR3 coding DNA: TGTGCCAGCAGTTCTTCTCGCTCCTACGAGCAGTACTTC.

J is TRBJ1-1 and V is TRBV5-1; D unresolved. V was cut by 4 bases and J by 3 bases, with 13 bases left in between. The CDR3 length is 14 residues. Germline CDR1 reads SGHRS; CDR2 reads YFSETQ. The CDR3 sequence: CASSPGVRDTEAFF. CDR3 sequence (DNA): TGCGCCAGCAGCCCCGGGGTCCGGGACACTGAAGCTTTCTTT.

In regard to this clone: The sample has other DNA sequences that encode this CDR3 too. This chain joins TRBV6-5 and TRBJ2-7; tentative D call: TRBD1 (5 bases). Germline V gives CDR1 MNHEY, CDR2 SVGAGI. V was cut by 0 bases and J by 4 bases, with 10 bases left in between. This CDR3 contains 14 residues. The CDR3 protein is CASSYSRGTYEQYF. CDR3 DNA sequence: TGTGCCAGCAGTTACTCAAGGGGTACTTACGAGCAGTACTTC.

V usage is TRBV6-6 and J usage is TRBJ1-1, with D perhaps matching TRBD1 (5 bases). Germline V gene sequence: CDR1 MNHNY, CDR2 SVGAGI (reference sequence). This CDR3 has 14 amino acids. V lost 6 bases and J 4 bases, leaving 15 bases between the germline ends. Written as DNA, the CDR3 is TGTGCCAGCAGCCCCACGGGGGGTAGCACTGAAGCTTTCTTT. This gives the protein CASSPTGGSTEAFF.

This sequence joins TRBV5-1 and TRBJ2-7, with a weak D call TRBD2 (6 bases). Between the trimmed V and J ends, which lost 1 base and 3 bases, there was a span of 11 bases. The germline CDR1 and CDR2 sequences are SGHRS and YFSETQ. CDR3 length equals 14 residues. The CDR3 is CASSLYIGSYEQYF. The DNA of the CDR3 is TGCGCCAGCAGCTTGTACATCGGGAGCTACGAGCAGTACTTC. Looking up the rest from reference TRBV5-1 and TRBJ2-7 gives the full variable domain: KAGVTQTPRYLIKTRGQQVTLSCSPISGHRSVSWYQQTPGQGLQFLFEYFSETQRNKGNFPGRFSGRQFSNSRSEMNVSTLELGDSALYLCASSLYIGSYEQYFGPGTRLTVT.

Remarks on this clone: The same CDR3 arises from other DNA sequences in this sample as well. This rearrangement joins TRBV4-3 to TRBJ2-3, with 11 bases fitting TRBD2. The CDR3 has 16 amino acids. Looked up from germline, CDR1 is LGHNA and CDR2 is YSLEER. V trimming: 3 bases; J trimming: 4 bases; junction bases outside the gene matches: 6. This CDR3 reads CASSQDLAGGPDTQYF. The CDR3 nucleotides are TGCGCCAGCAGCCAGGACCTAGCGGGGGGACCAGATACGCAGTATTTT.